These 26 T cell receptor beta chains were all obtained from the same sample, sequenced in a study of T cells in Graves' hyperthyroidism and ophthalmopathy. Amplified TCR beta CDR3 regions derived from RNA transcripts. First-round RT-PCR of the TCR CDR3 relied on the HTBI primer set. TCRdb processed the multiplex PCR reads anew with MiXCR; each CDR3 protein has one entry. This table has roughly 250,000 distinct CDR3 sequences, 16% appearing once. Sequences were obtained from blood. The receptor set was obtained from a woman under 30 with Graves' ophthalmopathy.

In its sample, this clonotype was seen many times. The gene calls are TRBV7-2 and TRBJ1-1; a weak D match, TRBD1 (5 bases). The CDR3 totals 15 residues. Per germline, CDR1 SGHTA and CDR2 FQGNSA. Between the trimmed V and J ends, which lost 1 base and 1 base, there was a span of 10 bases. CDR3 region: CASSLVGGTNTEAFF. The DNA for the CDR3 is TGTGCCAGCAGCTTAGTTGGCGGGACGAACACTGAAGCTTTCTTT.

This clonotype was picked up many times. This chain joins TRBV4-1 and TRBJ1-1; TRBD1 agrees at 7 bases. The CDR3 is 15 amino acids. V shed 3 bases and J 4 bases; nucleotides not matched to a gene: 8. Germline V CDR1 and CDR2: MGHRA, YSYEKL. The CDR3 nucleotides are TGCGCCAGCAGCCACTTACCGACAGGGCGCACTGAAGCTTTCTTT. Its translation: CASSHLPTGRTEAFF.

This clonotype turned up a few times. The CDR3 DNA reads TGTGCCAGCAGCTGGGGACAGGGGGCTAGTGGCTACACCTTC. Its protein is CASSWGQGASGYTF. The rearrangement joins TRBV5-4 to TRBJ1-2; TRBD1 aligns across 12 bases. The J segment lost 7 bases and the V segment lost 3 bases, leaving 4 bases of the junction unmatched. CDR1 and CDR2 (germline): SGHNT, YYREEE (reference sequence). CDR3 length: 14 residues.

This clonotype showed up many times. The chain couples TRBV5-1 to TRBJ2-3; 7 bases map to TRBD2. With V trimmed by 4 bases and J by 0 bases, 8 bases remained unmatched. Germline V gene data show CDR1 as SGHRS and CDR2 as YFSETQ. The CDR3 covers 16 residues. CDR3: CASSRSSGASTDTQYF. The CDR3 coding sequence is TGCGCCAGCAGCAGGTCTAGCGGTGCTAGCACAGATACGCAGTATTTT.

This clonotype has ten or more counts. The chain joins TRBV24-1 to TRBJ2-1; the D is unclear. This CDR3 contains 16 residues. V lost 4 bases and J 0 bases, leaving 12 bases between the germline ends. Germline lookup yields CDR1 KGHDR and CDR2 SFDVKD. The CDR3 DNA is TGTGCCACCAGTGAATTCCCGGGTAGCTCCTACAATGAGCAGTTCTTC. It yields the protein CATSEFPGSSYNEQFF.

In its sample, this clonotype was seen many times. The CDR3 spells CASSTSGQSYEQYF. Written as DNA, the CDR3 is TGTGCCAGCAGTACCTCGGGACAGTCCTACGAGCAGTACTTC. The chain combines TRBV2 with TRBJ2-7; 7 bases agree with TRBD1. The CDR3 contains 14 residues. The V gene end was trimmed by 5 bases and the J gene end by 1 base; junction bases not matched to a gene: 5. Germline values: CDR1 SNHLY, CDR2 FYNNEI.

This clonotype showed up just a few times. The chain couples TRBV30 to TRBJ1-3, with D uncertain. The germline CDR1 and CDR2 sequences are GTSNPN and SVGIG (reference sequence). The CDR3 is 16 residues long. V was clipped by 1 base and J by 0 bases, with 13 bases between them. CDR3 nucleotide sequence: TGTGCCTGGAGTGCCATCTGGGCGAGCTCTGGAAACACCATATATTTT. This translates into CAWSAIWASSGNTIYF. Full variable domain (remainder filled in from reference TRBV30 and TRBJ1-3): SQTIHQWPATLVQPVGSPLSLECTVEGTSNPNLYWYRQAAGRGLQLLFYSVGIGQISSEVPQNLSASRPQDRQFILSSKKLLLSDSGFYLCAWSAIWASSGNTIYFGEGSWLTVV.

The table lists this clonotype with many counts. The chain has TRBV28 and TRBJ2-7; D might be TRBD1 (6 bases). Germline V CDR1 and CDR2: MDHEN, SYDVKM. V was cut by 6 bases and J by 0 bases, with 12 bases left in between. The length of the CDR3 is 14 residues. This CDR3 reads CASSPQGSSYEQYF. The CDR3 DNA sequence: TGTGCCAGCAGCCCACAGGGTAGCTCCTACGAGCAGTACTTC.

This clonotype was recorded at least ten times. J is TRBJ1-1 and V is TRBV7-8; 9 bases match TRBD1. Looked up from germline, CDR1 is SGHVS and CDR2 is FQNEAQ. The CDR3 is made up of 17 amino acids. J gave up 4 bases and V 1 base, and 10 bases lay outside the gene matches. The CDR3 region is CASSLDTPGQGGTEAFF. DNA for the CDR3: TGTGCCAGCAGCTTAGATACTCCGGGACAGGGAGGCACTGAAGCTTTCTTT.

This clonotype was counted at least ten times. J is TRBJ2-2 and V is TRBV28; D is uncertain. The CDR3 runs to 17 residues. V was pared by 5 bases and J by 0 bases, with 16 bases between. The germline gives CDR1 MDHEN, CDR2 SYDVKM. CDR3 in amino acids: CASSPLMTAPNTGELFF. In nucleotides, the CDR3 is TGTGCCAGCAGTCCATTAATGACTGCCCCGAACACCGGGGAGCTGTTTTTT.

The chain carries TRBV7-3 and TRBJ2-7; D is possibly TRBD1 or TRBD2 (5 bases each). CDR3 length equals 13 residues. Germline-derived CDR1 and CDR2 are SGHTA and FQGTGA. V was clipped by 4 bases and J by 2 bases, with 9 bases between them. Here the CDR3 reads CASSSGTTYEQYF. CDR3 DNA: TGTGCCAGCAGCTCCGGGACCACCTACGAGCAGTACTTC.

This clonotype was detected ten times or more. The genes are TRBV12-3 or TRBV12-4 and TRBJ2-5, with TRBD2 identical over 7 bases. Losses at the gene ends were 5 bases for V and 4 bases for J; bases not matched to a gene: 13. The length of the CDR3 is 16 residues. CDR3 sequence: CASSGGGPRRGETQYF. The CDR3 DNA sequence: TGTGCCAGCAGTGGGGGGGGACCGAGGCGTGGAGAGACCCAGTACTTC.

At least ten counts were recorded for this clonotype. The V gene is TRBV5-5, the J gene TRBJ1-1; D is uncertain. Germline V CDR1 and CDR2: SGHKS, YYEKEE (reference sequence). This CDR3 comprises 16 residues. Trimming stripped 0 bases from V and 1 base from J, with 13 bases between. This CDR3 is CASSLGARRRNTEAFF. The CDR3, as DNA: TGTGCCAGCAGCTTGGGGGCACGGCGGAGGAACACTGAAGCTTTCTTT.

The rearrangement joins TRBV20-1 to TRBJ2-5; TRBD2 aligns across 10 bases. The CDR3 extends over 15 amino acids. Germline V gene lookup returns CDR1 DFQATT and CDR2 SNEGSKA (reference sequence). V shed 1 base and J 4 bases; nucleotides not matched to a gene: 6. The CDR3 sequence: CSARATSGSPETQYF. In DNA, the CDR3 is TGCAGTGCTAGAGCGACTAGCGGGTCGCCAGAGACCCAGTACTTC.

The chain carries TRBV5-8 and TRBJ1-1; D remains unclear. CDR1 and CDR2 (germline): SGHTS, YDEGEE. The CDR3 has 12 residues. The V gene lost 1 base and the J gene lost 7 bases, with 8 bases spanning the gap. The DNA for the CDR3 is TGTGCCAGCAGCTTGCTGTATCTTGAAGCTTTCTTT. It translates to CASSLLYLEAFF.

This clonotype occurred many times. This chain connects TRBV10-3 to TRBJ2-5; 8 bases line up with TRBD2. CDR3 length: 17 amino acids. After removal of 5 bases from V and 0 bases from J, the junction contained 11 bases not matched to a gene. The germline V gene encodes CDR1 ENHRY and CDR2 SYGVKD. CDR3 nucleotide sequence: TGTGCCATCAGTAGCCTCCTCGTAGCGGGGTACCAAGAGACCCAGTACTTC. Translating gives CAISSLLVAGYQETQYF.

This clonotype was seen many times. Here the CDR3 reads CASSSYPGTSGYGYTF. DNA for the CDR3: TGCGCCAGCAGCTCGTACCCTGGGACGTCGGGATATGGCTACACCTTC. J is TRBJ1-2 and V is TRBV5-1, with D perhaps TRBD1 (5 bases). Germline V gene lookup returns CDR1 SGHRS and CDR2 YFSETQ. V was cut by 3 bases and J by 5 bases, with 20 bases left in between. The CDR3 runs 16 residues.

This clonotype has at least ten counts. The CDR3 is CASSPSGRAYDEQFF. As DNA, the CDR3 is TGTGCCAGCAGCCCTAGCGGGAGGGCTTACGATGAGCAGTTCTTC. The chain employs TRBV7-2 and TRBJ2-1, with 12 bases aligning to TRBD2. Germline V gene sequence: CDR1 SGHTA, CDR2 FQGNSA. V was clipped by 5 bases and J by 8 bases; unmatched bases: 7. The CDR3 has 15 residues.

This clonotype was counted between two and nine times. The V gene is TRBV4-3, the J gene TRBJ2-7; 7 positions agree with TRBD2. This CDR3 comprises 16 residues. V lost 3 bases, J lost 3 bases, and 11 bases stayed unmatched. Per germline, CDR1 LGHNA and CDR2 YSLEER. The CDR3 is CASSQDFGLDYYEQYF. CDR3 nucleotides: TGCGCCAGCAGCCAGGACTTTGGACTAGATTACTACGAGCAGTACTTC.

The chain has TRBV11-2 and TRBJ2-1; 12 bases agree with TRBD2. Looked up from germline, CDR1 is SGHAT and CDR2 is FQNNGV. The trim removed 1 base at V and 9 bases at J, leaving 4 bases unmatched. The CDR3 is made up of 15 amino acids. CDR3 protein: CASSLVGTSGREQFF. CDR3 nucleotides: TGTGCCAGCAGCTTAGTGGGGACTAGCGGGCGTGAGCAGTTCTTC.

This chain joins TRBV11-2 and TRBJ2-5; 9 bases line up with TRBD1. The germline gives CDR1 SGHAT, CDR2 FQNNGV. J lost 3 bases, V lost 0 bases, and 2 bases had no gene match. The CDR3 is made up of 15 amino acids. The CDR3 here is CASSLDWDREETQYF. CDR3 DNA sequence: TGTGCCAGCAGCTTAGATTGGGACAGGGAAGAGACCCAGTACTTC.

This clonotype occurred many times. This chain joins TRBV4-3 and TRBJ2-3; D gene ambiguous. The CDR3 runs 12 residues. Germline V gene data show CDR1 as LGHNA and CDR2 as YSLEER. V was cut by 0 bases and J by 2 bases, with 0 bases left in between. DNA for the CDR3: TGCGCCAGCAGCCAAGACACAGATACGCAGTATTTT. Amino acid sequence: CASSQDTDTQYF.

This clonotype was recorded many times. V gene TRBV20-1 combines with J gene TRBJ1-2; 7 nucleotides line up with TRBD1. Losses at the gene ends were 3 bases for V and 3 bases for J; bases not matched to a gene: 7. Germline V gene sequence: CDR1 DFQATT, CDR2 SNEGSKA (reference sequence). This CDR3 contains 14 residues. DNA for the CDR3: TGCAGTGCTAGGGCCTCCGGGACAGACTATGGCTACACCTTC. Translating gives CSARASGTDYGYTF.

Concerning this clonotype itself: A read error is possible here, since a much larger clone lies one base away. The rearrangement links TRBV20-1 to TRBJ2-4, with TRBD2 matching 9 bases. The V gene's germline CDR1 is DFQATT and CDR2 SNEGSKA (reference sequence). CDR3 length equals 15 residues. CDR3 protein: CSAREASGTPDIQHF. CDR3 DNA sequence: TGCAGTGCTAGAGAGGCTAGCGGGACCCCAGACATTCAGCACTTC.

This clonotype has a count of ten or more. V gene TRBV12-3 or TRBV12-4 combines with J gene TRBJ1-2, with TRBD1 matching 11 bases. The CDR3 is made up of 14 amino acids. J gave up 6 bases and V 3 bases, and 3 bases lay outside the gene matches. This CDR3 is CASSFGTGGNGYTF. In DNA, the CDR3 is TGTGCCAGCAGTTTTGGGACAGGGGGAAATGGCTACACCTTC.

The sample holds many counts of this clonotype. This chain joins TRBV11-2 and TRBJ1-5, with D hard to call. The length of the CDR3 is 14 residues. V was pared by 1 base and J by 4 bases, with 8 bases between. The V gene's germline CDR1 is SGHAT and CDR2 FQNNGV. CDR3 residues: CASSLVGPNQPQHF. The CDR3 DNA follows: TGTGCCAGCAGCTTAGTGGGTCCGAATCAGCCCCAGCATTTT.